This T cell receptor (beta chain) was identified in a study of blood T cell repertoires in COVID-19. Study in general: Collection of acute and convalescent COVID-19 samples took place in the United States, Italy and Spain. Sample material is recorded as cDNA or gDNA derived from T cells, B-cell-depleted T cells, or PBMCs.

As originally analysed: Using reference gene primer amplification, nucleated cell counts were estimated. Only in-frame clones appear in the TCRdb table, and some are missing; sequencing was by immunoSEQ multiplex PCR. V, J and clone size are taken as reported in that table, and D and trimming were inferred from the DNA itself. In the table there are about 280,000 clones, roughly 90% of which are singletons. The CDR3 is 16 amino acids. Germline V gene lookup returns CDR1 MNHEY and CDR2 SVGAGI. With V trimmed by 2 bases and J by 4 bases, 6 bases remained unmatched. This clone was observed a handful of times.

Sequencing was performed on peripheral blood. The receptor comes from a woman in her forties who had recovered from COVID-19. The chain has TRBV6-5 and TRBJ1-2; 11 nucleotides match TRBD1. CDR3 loop: CASSYSRDRGAYGYTF. The CDR3 DNA reads as TGTGCCAGCAGTTACAGCCGGGACAGGGGGGCCTATGGCTACACCTTC.